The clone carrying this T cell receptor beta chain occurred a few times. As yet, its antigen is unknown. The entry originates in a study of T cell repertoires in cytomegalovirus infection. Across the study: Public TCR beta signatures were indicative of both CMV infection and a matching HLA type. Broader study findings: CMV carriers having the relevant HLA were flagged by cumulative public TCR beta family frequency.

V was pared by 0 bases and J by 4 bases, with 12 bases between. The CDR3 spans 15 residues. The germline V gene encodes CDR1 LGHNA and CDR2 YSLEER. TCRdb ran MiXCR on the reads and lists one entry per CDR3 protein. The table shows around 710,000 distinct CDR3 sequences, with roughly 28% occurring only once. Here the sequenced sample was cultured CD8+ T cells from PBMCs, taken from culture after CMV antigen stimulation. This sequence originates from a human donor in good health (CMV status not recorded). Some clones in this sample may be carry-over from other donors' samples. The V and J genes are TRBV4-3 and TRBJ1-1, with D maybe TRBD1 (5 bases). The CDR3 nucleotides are TGCGCCAGCAGCCAAGATCCCGGGGCATTCACTGAAGCTTTCTTT. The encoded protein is CASSQDPGAFTEAFF.